This record concerns one TCR beta chain sequence. The clone's antigen remains unknown. Base qualities are not at hand, and no much larger clone is one base apart. This sample is drawn from a study of blood T cell repertoires in COVID-19 (TCRdb year 2020). Context from the whole study: Samples covering the acute and convalescent phases of COVID-19 were provided by collaborators in the United States, Italy and Spain. Subjects who had been exposed to COVID-19, were actively infected with it, or had recovered from it provided the deeply sampled blood TCRbeta repertoires that made up the dataset. A de-identified subject ID, COVID-19 status, age in years and sex were almost always included in the sample metadata. The material from the prospective study consisted of cDNA or gDNA derived from T cells, B-cell-depleted T cells, or PBMCs. The repertoires were released in a freely available public database meant as a resource for research on the immune response to SARS-CoV-2. Where available, HLA class I and class II types were obtained from metadata supplied by the sample provider rather than from assay-based typing. The samples were drawn from two sources: the first 160 participants of the ongoing ImmuneRACE study, and 950 to 1,500 subjects contributed by 6 global collaborators.

TCRbeta CDR3 regions were amplified from genomic DNA by means of the immunoSEQ Assay, a bias-controlled multiplex PCR. Per the original workflow: The number of nucleated cells in each sample was estimated by amplification of reference gene primers within the assay. To quantify the absolute abundance of each unique TCRbeta CDR3 rearrangement, sequence reads were collapsed and filtered. For each sample, productive Simpson clonality was calculated by taking the square root of Simpson's diversity index across productive rearrangements. TCRdb carries this immuneACCESS record with in-frame sequences only. Its versions omit some clonotypes, under half of them owing to an unresolved V gene in the studies checked, with the rest unexplained. V, J and clone size derive from that table, while D and trimming were established from the DNA sequence. Present in this sample are more than 150,000 clones, approximately 86% of which were seen just once. In total, the top ten clones hold 2.5% to 3.5% of the sample.

Whole blood was collected in K2EDTA tubes by collaborating institutions according to the institutions' own protocols. For TCRbeta analysis, collaborators shipped samples as frozen whole blood, isolated PBMCs, or DNA extracted from either of those sample types. CDR1 LGHNT and CDR2 FRNRAP were looked up in the germline V gene. The CDR3, from cysteine to phenylalanine, totals 15 residues. Only the CDR3 DNA is retained, 45 bases long and in frame from the first base. Trimming removed 5 bases from V and 2 bases from J; the gene matches leave 5 bases unexplained. Paper-wide results and their limitations: How much clinical and demographic metadata was included differed by source and by participant, and the metadata was provided uncurated.

The sequenced sample was peripheral blood. This receptor was taken from a man aged 40-49 years with active or convalescent COVID-19. The chain couples TRBV12-5 to TRBJ2-5, and TRBD1 aligns with 10 junction nucleotides. The CDR3 loop reads CASGPDRGFQETQYF. The DNA sequence reads TGTGCTAGTGGTCCGGACAGGGGGTTTCAAGAGACCCAGTACTTC.